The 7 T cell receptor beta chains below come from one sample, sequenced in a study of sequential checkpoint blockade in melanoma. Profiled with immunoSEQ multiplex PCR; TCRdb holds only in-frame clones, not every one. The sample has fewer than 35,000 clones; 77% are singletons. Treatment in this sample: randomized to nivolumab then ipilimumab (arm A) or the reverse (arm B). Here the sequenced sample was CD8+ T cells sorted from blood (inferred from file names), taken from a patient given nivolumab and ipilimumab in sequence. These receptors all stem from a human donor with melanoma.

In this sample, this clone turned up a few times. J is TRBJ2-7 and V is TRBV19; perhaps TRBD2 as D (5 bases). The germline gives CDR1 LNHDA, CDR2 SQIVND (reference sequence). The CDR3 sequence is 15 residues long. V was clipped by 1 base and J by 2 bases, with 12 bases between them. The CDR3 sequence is CASSIGQAVAYEQYF. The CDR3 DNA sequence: TGTGCCAGTAGTATAGGTCAAGCGGTGGCCTACGAGCAGTACTTC. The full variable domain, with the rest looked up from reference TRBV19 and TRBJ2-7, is DGGITQSPKYLFRKEGQNVTLSCEQNLNHDAMYWYRQDPGQGLRLIYYSQIVNDFQKGDIAEGYSVSREKKESFPLTVTSAQKNPTAFYLCASSIGQAVAYEQYFGPGTRLTVT.

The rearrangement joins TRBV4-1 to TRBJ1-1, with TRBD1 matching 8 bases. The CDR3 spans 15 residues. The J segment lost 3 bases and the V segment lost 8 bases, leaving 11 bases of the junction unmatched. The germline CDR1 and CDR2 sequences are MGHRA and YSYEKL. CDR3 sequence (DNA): TGCGCCAGCGCGCCCCAGGGGGCGCTGGACACTGAAGCTTTCTTT. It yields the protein CASAPQGALDTEAFF.

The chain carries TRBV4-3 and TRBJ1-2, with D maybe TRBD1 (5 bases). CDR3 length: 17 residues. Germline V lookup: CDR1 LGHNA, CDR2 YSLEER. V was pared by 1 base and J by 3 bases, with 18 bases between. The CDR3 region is CASSQGRGGVQDYGYTF. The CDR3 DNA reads TGCGCCAGCAGCCAAGGAAGGGGTGGCGTTCAAGACTATGGCTACACCTTC.

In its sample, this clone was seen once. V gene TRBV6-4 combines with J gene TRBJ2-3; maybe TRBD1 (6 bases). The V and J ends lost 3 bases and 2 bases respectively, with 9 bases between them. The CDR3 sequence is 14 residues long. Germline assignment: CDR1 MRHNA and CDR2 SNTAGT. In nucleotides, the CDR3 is TGTGCCAGCAGTGAGGGGGCCGCCACAGATACGCAGTATTTT. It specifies CASSEGAATDTQYF.

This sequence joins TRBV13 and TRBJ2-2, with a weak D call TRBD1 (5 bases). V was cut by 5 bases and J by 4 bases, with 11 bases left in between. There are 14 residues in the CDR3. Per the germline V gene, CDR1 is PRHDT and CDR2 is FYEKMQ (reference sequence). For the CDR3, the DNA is TGTGCCAGCAGCAAAGGACATAGCACCGGGGAGCTGTTTTTT. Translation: CASSKGHSTGELFF.

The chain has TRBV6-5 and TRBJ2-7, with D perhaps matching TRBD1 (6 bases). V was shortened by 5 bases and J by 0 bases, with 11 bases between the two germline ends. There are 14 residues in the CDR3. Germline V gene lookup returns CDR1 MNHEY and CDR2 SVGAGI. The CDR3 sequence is CASSQGPLSYEQYF. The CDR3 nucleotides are TGTGCCAGCAGTCAGGGGCCGCTCTCCTACGAGCAGTACTTC.

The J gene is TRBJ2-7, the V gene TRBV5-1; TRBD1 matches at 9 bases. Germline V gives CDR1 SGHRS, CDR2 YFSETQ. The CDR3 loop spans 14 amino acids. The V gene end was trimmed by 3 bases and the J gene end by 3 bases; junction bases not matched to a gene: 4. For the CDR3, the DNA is TGCGCCAGCAGCTGGGGACAGGGTCGCTACGAGCAGTACTTC. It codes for CASSWGQGRYEQYF.